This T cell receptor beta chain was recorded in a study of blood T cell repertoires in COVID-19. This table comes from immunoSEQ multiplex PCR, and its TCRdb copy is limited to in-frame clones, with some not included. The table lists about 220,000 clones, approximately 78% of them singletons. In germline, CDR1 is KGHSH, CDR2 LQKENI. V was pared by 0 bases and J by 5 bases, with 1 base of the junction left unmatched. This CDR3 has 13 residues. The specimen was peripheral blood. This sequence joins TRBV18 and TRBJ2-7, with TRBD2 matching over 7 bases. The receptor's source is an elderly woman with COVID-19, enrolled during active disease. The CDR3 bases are TGTGCCAGCTCACCACCGCGGGGGAACGAGCAGTACTTC. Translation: CASSPPRGNEQYF.